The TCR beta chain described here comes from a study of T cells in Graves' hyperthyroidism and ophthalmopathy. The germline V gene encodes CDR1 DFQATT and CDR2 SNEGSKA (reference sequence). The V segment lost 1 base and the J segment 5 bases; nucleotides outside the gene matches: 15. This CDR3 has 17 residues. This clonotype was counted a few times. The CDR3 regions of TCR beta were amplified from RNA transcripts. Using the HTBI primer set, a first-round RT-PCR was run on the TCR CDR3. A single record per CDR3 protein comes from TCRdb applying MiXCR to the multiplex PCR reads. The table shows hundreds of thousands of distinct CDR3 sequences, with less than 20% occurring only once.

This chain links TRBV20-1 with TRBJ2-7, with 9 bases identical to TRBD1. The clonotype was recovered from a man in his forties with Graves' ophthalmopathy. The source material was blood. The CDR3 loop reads CSARGPPHDTGGHEQYF. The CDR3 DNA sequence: TGCAGTGCTAGAGGTCCACCTCACGACACAGGGGGCCACGAGCAGTACTTC.